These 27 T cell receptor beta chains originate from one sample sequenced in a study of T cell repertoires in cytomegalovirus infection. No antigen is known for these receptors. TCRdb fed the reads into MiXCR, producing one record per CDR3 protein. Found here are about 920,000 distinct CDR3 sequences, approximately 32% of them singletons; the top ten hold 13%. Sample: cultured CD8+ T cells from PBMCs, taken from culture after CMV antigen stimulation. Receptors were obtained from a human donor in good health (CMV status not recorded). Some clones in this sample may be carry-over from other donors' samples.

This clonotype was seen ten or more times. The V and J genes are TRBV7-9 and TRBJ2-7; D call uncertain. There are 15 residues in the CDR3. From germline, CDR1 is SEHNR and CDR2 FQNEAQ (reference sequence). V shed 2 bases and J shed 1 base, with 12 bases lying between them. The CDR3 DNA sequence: TGTGCCAGCAGCTTATCCGGTGCGGCTTCCTACGAGCAGTACTTC. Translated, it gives CASSLSGAASYEQYF.

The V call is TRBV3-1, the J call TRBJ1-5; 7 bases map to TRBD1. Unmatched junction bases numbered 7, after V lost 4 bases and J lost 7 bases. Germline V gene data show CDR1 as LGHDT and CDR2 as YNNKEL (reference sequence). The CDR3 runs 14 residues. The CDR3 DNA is TGTGCCAGCAGCCCGACAGGGATTCGGCAGCCCCAGCATTTT. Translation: CASSPTGIRQPQHF. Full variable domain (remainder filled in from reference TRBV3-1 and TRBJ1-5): DTAVSQTPKYLVTQMGNDKSIKCEQNLGHDTMYWYKQDSKKFLKIMFSYNNKELIINETVPNRFSPKSPDKAHLNLHINSLELGDSAVYFCASSPTGIRQPQHFGDGTRLSIL.

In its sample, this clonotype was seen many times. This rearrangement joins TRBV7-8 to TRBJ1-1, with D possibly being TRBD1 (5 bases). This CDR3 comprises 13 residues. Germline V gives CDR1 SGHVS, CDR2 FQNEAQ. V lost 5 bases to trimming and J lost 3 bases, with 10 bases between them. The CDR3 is CASSQRGHTEAFF. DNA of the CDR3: TGTGCCAGCAGCCAAAGGGGACACACTGAAGCTTTCTTT.

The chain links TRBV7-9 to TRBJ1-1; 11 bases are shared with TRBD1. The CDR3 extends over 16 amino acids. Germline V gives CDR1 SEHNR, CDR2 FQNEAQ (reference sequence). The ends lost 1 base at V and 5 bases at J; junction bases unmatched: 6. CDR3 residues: CASSLGGQGAGTEAFF. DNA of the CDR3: TGTGCCAGCAGCTTAGGCGGACAGGGGGCAGGTACTGAAGCTTTCTTT. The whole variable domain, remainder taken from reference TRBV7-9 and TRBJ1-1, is DTGVSQNPRHKITKRGQNVTFRCDPISEHNRLYWYRQTLGQGPEFLTYFQNEAQLEKSRLLSDRFSAERPKGSFSTLEIQRTEQGDSAMYLCASSLGGQGAGTEAFFGQGTRLTVV.

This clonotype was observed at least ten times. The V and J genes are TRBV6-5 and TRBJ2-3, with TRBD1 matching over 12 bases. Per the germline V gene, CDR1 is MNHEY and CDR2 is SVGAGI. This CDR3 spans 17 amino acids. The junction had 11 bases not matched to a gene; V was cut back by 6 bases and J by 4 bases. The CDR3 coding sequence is TGTGCCAGCAGCTTTACAGCCGGGACAGGGGGCGCAGATACGCAGTATTTT. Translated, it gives CASSFTAGTGGADTQYF.

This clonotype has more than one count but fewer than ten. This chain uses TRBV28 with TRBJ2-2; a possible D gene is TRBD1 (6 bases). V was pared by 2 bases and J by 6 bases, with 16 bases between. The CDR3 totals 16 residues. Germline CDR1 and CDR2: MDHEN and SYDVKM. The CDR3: CASSLGQGIFSGELFF. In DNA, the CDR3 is TGTGCCAGCAGTTTAGGGCAGGGGATCTTCTCCGGGGAGCTGTTTTTT.

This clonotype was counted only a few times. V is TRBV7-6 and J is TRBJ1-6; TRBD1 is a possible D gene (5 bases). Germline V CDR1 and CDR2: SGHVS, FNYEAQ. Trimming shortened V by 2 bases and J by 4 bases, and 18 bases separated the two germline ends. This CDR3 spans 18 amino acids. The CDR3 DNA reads TGTGCCAGCAGCTTATACACAGGCCAAAATTCTTATAATTCACCCCTCCACTTT. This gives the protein CASSLYTGQNSYNSPLHF.

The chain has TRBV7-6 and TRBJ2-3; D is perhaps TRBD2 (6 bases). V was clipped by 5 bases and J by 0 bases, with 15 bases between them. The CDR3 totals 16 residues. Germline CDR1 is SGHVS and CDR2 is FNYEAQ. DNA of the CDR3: TGTGCCAGCAGCCAACTAGCTGGGTCTAGCACAGATACGCAGTATTTT. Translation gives CASSQLAGSSTDTQYF.

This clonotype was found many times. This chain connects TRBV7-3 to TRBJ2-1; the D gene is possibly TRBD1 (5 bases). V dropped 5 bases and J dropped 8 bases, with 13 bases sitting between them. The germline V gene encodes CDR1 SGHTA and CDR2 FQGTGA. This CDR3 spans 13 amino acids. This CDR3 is CASSPRVWDEQFF. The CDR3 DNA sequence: TGTGCCAGCAGCCCCAGGGTTTGGGATGAGCAGTTCTTC. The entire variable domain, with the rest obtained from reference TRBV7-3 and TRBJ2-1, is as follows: GAGVSQTPSNKVTEKGKYVELRCDPISGHTALYWYRQSLGQGPEFLIYFQGTGAADDSGLPNDRFFAVRPEGSVSTLKIQRTERGDSAVYLCASSPRVWDEQFFGPGTRLTVL.

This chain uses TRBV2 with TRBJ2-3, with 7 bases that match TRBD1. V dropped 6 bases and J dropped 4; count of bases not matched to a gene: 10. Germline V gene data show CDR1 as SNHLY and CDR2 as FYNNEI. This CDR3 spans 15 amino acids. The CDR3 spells CASSAGTEHPDTQYF. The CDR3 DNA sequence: TGTGCCAGCAGCGCCGGGACAGAACACCCAGATACGCAGTATTTT.

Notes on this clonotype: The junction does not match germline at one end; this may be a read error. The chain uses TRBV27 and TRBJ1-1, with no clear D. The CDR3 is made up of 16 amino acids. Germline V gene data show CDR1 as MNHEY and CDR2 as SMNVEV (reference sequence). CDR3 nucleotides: TGTGCCAGCAGTCTATCACCGACCATACTGAACACTGAAGCTTTCTTT. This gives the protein CASSLSPTILNTEAFF.

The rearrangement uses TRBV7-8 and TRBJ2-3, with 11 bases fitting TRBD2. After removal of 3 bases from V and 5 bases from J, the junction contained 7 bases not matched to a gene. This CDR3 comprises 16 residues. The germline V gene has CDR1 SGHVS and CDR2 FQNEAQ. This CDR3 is CASSFDTSGGIDTQYF. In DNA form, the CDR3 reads TGTGCCAGCAGCTTCGACACTAGCGGGGGAATAGATACGCAGTATTTT.

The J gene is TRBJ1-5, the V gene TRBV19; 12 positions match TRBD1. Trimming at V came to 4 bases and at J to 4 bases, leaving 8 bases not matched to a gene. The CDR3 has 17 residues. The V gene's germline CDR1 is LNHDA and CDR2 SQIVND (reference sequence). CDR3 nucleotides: TGTGCCAGTAGTACCCGGGACAGGGGGCTTTGGAATCAGCCCCAGCATTTT. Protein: CASSTRDRGLWNQPQHF.

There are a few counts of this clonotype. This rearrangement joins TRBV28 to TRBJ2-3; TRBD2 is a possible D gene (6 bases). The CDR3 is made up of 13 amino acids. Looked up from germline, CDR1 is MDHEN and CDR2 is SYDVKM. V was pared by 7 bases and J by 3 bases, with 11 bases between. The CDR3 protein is CASTRGMTDTQYF. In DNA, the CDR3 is TGTGCCAGCACCCGGGGGATGACAGATACGCAGTATTTT.

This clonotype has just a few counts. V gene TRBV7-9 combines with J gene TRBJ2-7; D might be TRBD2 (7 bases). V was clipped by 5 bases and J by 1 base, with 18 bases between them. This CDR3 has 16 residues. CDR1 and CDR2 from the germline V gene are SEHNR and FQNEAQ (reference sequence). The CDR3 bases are TGTGCCAGCAGCCCTGGGGGGGCCGCCCCTTCCTACGAGCAGTACTTC. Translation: CASSPGGAAPSYEQYF.

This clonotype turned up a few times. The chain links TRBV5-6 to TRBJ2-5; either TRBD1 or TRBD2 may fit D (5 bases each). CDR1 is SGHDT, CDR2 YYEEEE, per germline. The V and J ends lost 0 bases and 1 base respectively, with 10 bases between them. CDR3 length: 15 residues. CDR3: CASSLETGGQETQYF. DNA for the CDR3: TGTGCCAGCAGCTTGGAGACTGGGGGCCAAGAGACCCAGTACTTC.

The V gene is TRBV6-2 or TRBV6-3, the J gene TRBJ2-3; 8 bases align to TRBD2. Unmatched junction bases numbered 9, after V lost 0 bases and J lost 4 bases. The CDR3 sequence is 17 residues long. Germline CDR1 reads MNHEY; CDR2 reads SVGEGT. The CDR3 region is CASSYSTGGPGADTQYF. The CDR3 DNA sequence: TGTGCCAGCAGTTACTCTACGGGGGGGCCGGGCGCAGATACGCAGTATTTT.

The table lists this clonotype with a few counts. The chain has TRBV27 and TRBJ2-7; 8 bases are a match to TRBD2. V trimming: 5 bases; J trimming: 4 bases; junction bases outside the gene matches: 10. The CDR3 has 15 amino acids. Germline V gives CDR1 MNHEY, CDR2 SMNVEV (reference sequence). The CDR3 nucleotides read TGTGCCAGCAGTACAAGCGGGGGACCATTTTACGAGCAGTACTTC. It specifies CASSTSGGPFYEQYF.

Here the CDR3 DNA reads TGTGCCAGCAGTTCTCCGGGACAGGGCCTATATAGGCGTCAGCCCCAGCATTTT. This gives the protein CASSSPGQGLYRRQPQHF. This chain links TRBV6-1 with TRBJ1-5, with 9 positions matching TRBD1. J gave up 6 bases and V 5 bases, and 17 bases lay outside the gene matches. Germline V gene data show CDR1 as MNHNS and CDR2 as SASEGT. The CDR3 consists of 18 residues.

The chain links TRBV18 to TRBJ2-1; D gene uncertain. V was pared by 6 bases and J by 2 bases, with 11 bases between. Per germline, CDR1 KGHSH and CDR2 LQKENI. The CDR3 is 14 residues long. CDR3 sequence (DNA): TGTGCCAGCTCTAGCCCCCGCCCCTACAATGAGCAGTTCTTC. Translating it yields CASSSPRPYNEQFF.

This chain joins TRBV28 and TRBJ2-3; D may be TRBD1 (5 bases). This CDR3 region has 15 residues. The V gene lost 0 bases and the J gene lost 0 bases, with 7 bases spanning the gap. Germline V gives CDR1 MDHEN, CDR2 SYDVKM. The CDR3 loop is CASSLWTDSTDTQYF. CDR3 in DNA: TGTGCCAGCAGTTTATGGACAGATAGCACAGATACGCAGTATTTT.

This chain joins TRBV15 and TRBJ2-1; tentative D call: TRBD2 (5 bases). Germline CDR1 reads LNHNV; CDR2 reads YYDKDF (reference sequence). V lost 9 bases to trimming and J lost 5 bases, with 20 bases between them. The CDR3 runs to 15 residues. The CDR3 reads CATTPGGRLDNEQFF. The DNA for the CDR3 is TGTGCCACTACGCCAGGAGGACGTCTGGACAATGAGCAGTTCTTC.

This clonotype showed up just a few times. CDR3 in amino acids: CASSSRTANYGYTF. In DNA, the CDR3 is TGTGCCAGCAGTTCACGGACAGCTAACTATGGCTACACCTTC. V is TRBV27 and J is TRBJ1-2, with D perhaps matching TRBD1 (6 bases). The CDR3 extends over 14 amino acids. Germline V gene lookup returns CDR1 MNHEY and CDR2 SMNVEV (reference sequence). Trimming took off 4 bases at V and 0 bases at J, with 9 bases between the two ends.

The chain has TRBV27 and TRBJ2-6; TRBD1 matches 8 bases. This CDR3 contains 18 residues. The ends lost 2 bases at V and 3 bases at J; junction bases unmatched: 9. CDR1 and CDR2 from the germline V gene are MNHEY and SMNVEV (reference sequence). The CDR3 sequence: CASSLEAGGKYGANVLTF. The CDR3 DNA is TGTGCCAGCAGTTTAGAGGCAGGGGGCAAGTATGGGGCCAACGTCCTGACTTTC.

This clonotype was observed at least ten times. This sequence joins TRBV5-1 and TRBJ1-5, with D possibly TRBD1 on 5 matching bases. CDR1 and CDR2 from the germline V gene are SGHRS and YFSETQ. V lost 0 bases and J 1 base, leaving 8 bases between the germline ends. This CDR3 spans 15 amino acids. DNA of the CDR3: TGCGCCAGCAGCTTGGGAGGGGCGAGCAATCAGCCCCAGCATTTT. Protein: CASSLGGASNQPQHF.

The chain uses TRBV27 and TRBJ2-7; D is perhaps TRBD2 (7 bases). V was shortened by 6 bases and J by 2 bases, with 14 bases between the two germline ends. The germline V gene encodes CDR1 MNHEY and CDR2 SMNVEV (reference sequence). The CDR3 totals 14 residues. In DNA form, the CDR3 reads TGTGCCAGCAGCGGGGCGGGGGCCCCCTACGAGCAGTACGTC. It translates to CASSGAGAPYEQYV.

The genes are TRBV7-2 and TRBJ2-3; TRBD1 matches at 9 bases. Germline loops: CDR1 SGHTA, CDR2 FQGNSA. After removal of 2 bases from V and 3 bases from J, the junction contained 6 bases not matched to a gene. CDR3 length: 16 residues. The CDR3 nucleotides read TGTGCCAGCAGCTTAATCCACAGGGGGCTTACAGATACGCAGTATTTT. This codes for CASSLIHRGLTDTQYF.